Each of the 18 T cell receptor beta chains below was sequenced from the same sample in a study of blood T cell repertoires in COVID-19. Assay: immunoSEQ multiplex PCR; the TCRdb copy retains only in-frame clones and omits some. Here the sample spans about 80,000 clones, 70% to 90% being singletons. The sequencing input was peripheral blood. These receptors all come from a man aged 65-85 years with acute or convalescent COVID-19.

Concerning this clone itself: The sample contains more than one DNA sequence encoding this CDR3. This chain uses TRBV4-3 with TRBJ1-2; no firm D call. Germline V CDR1 and CDR2: LGHNA, YSLEER. This CDR3 spans 13 amino acids. V lost 0 bases, J lost 4 bases, and 6 bases lay in between. CDR3 coding DNA: TGCGCCAGCAGCCAAGATCGACTCTATGGCTACACCTTC. Amino acid sequence: CASSQDRLYGYTF.

V usage is TRBV5-1 and J usage is TRBJ1-6; unclear D gene. CDR1 and CDR2 (germline): SGHRS, YFSETQ. The CDR3 covers 16 residues. V gave up 0 bases and J gave up 8 bases, with 15 bases separating them. The CDR3 loop reads CASSLAEAGGDSPLHF. The DNA of the CDR3 is TGCGCCAGCAGCTTGGCAGAAGCAGGAGGTGATTCACCCCTCCACTTT.

This rearrangement joins TRBV9 to TRBJ2-6; the match to TRBD1 covers 9 bases. The J segment lost 0 bases and the V segment lost 4 bases, leaving 20 bases of the junction unmatched. The CDR3 length is 22 residues. CDR1 is SGDLS and CDR2 is YYNGEE in the germline V gene. The CDR3 DNA sequence: TGTGCCAGCAGCAACCGAATATCACCGGGACAGGGAATCCTCTCTGGGGCCAACGTCCTGACTTTC. Translation gives CASSNRISPGQGILSGANVLTF.

The chain joins TRBV15 to TRBJ1-5; TRBD1 is a possible D gene (6 bases). Germline V gene lookup returns CDR1 LNHNV and CDR2 YYDKDF (reference sequence). With 5 bases removed from V and 1 base from J, the gap between germline ends came to 12 bases. CDR3 length: 15 residues. The DNA of the CDR3 is TGTGCCACCAGCCTAGACAGGATGAGCAATCAGCCCCAGCATTTT. This gives the protein CATSLDRMSNQPQHF.

The CDR3 DNA is TGTGCCAGTAGTACGGACAGGGGTAACACTGAAGCTTTCTTT. This codes for CASSTDRGNTEAFF. This chain connects TRBV19 to TRBJ1-1; 9 bases line up with TRBD1. V was pared by 4 bases and J by 2 bases, with 2 bases of the junction left unmatched. Germline V gene sequence: CDR1 LNHDA, CDR2 SQIVND (reference sequence). The CDR3 covers 14 residues.

V and J are TRBV3-1 (or the pseudogene TRBV3-2) and TRBJ2-1; 10 bases line up with TRBD2. After removal of 1 base from V and 6 bases from J, the junction contained 6 bases not matched to a gene. Germline loops: CDR1 LGHDT, CDR2 YNNKEL (reference sequence). CDR3 length equals 16 residues. The CDR3 region has the DNA TGTGCCAGCAGCCAAGCGTCTAGCGGGGGTTTCAATGAGCAGTTCTTC. It encodes CASSQASSGGFNEQFF.

The chain couples TRBV28 to TRBJ1-1; tentatively, D is TRBD1 (6 bases). Trimming took 5 bases from V and 3 from J, leaving 16 bases between them. Germline CDR1 reads MDHEN; CDR2 reads SYDVKM. CDR3 length: 15 amino acids. CDR3 DNA: TGTGCCAGCAGTACCCTGGACAGAGGATACACTGAAGCTTTCTTT. This sequence encodes CASSTLDRGYTEAFF.

The V gene is TRBV11-3, the J gene TRBJ2-1, with 8 bases identical to TRBD2. Germline-derived CDR1 and CDR2 are SGHNT and YENEEA. This CDR3 region has 17 residues. V lost 5 bases, J lost 4 bases, and 13 bases stayed unmatched. Here the CDR3 reads CASSLYSTSAGYNEQFF. Here the CDR3 DNA reads TGTGCCAGCAGCCTATACTCGACTAGCGCGGGTTACAATGAGCAGTTCTTC.

V is TRBV19 and J is TRBJ2-6; D possibly corresponds to TRBD1 (5 bases). This CDR3 has 14 amino acids. V was pared by 11 bases and J by 2 bases, with 13 bases between. CDR1 and CDR2 (germline): LNHDA, SQIVND (reference sequence). CDR3 sequence reads: CACKTGPGANVLTF. For the CDR3, the DNA is TGTGCCTGCAAAACAGGTCCTGGGGCCAACGTCCTGACTTTC.

V and J are TRBV28 and TRBJ1-2, with 9 positions matching TRBD1. The CDR3 is 14 amino acids. Trimming removed 7 bases from V and 4 bases from J; junction bases left unmatched: 7. The germline V gene has CDR1 MDHEN and CDR2 SYDVKM. This chain's CDR3 is CASNLQGAGYGYTF. The CDR3, as DNA: TGTGCCAGCAACCTACAGGGGGCAGGCTATGGCTACACCTTC.

The chain recombines TRBV5-1 with TRBJ1-1, with D perhaps TRBD1 (5 bases). CDR1 and CDR2 from the germline V gene are SGHRS and YFSETQ. With 4 bases removed from V and 5 bases from J, the gap between germline ends came to 12 bases. This CDR3 region has 13 residues. Here the CDR3 reads CASSLLQVTEAFF. In DNA form, the CDR3 reads TGCGCCAGCAGCCTACTACAGGTAACTGAAGCTTTCTTT.

The chain links TRBV15 to TRBJ1-4, with TRBD1 matching 9 bases. The CDR3 extends over 15 amino acids. V shed 3 bases and J 4 bases; nucleotides not matched to a gene: 3. Germline V gene sequence: CDR1 LNHNV, CDR2 YYDKDF (reference sequence). CDR3: CATSSWTGVNEKLFF. The CDR3 DNA reads as TGTGCCACCAGCAGCTGGACAGGGGTTAATGAAAAACTGTTTTTT.

The chain combines TRBV5-1 with TRBJ1-1; 11 bases match TRBD1. V shed 5 bases and J 2 bases; nucleotides not matched to a gene: 5. From germline, CDR1 is SGHRS and CDR2 YFSETQ. This CDR3 region has 15 residues. The chain's CDR3 is CASRQGTGGNTEAFF. As DNA, the CDR3 is TGCGCCAGCAGACAGGGGACAGGGGGAAACACTGAAGCTTTCTTT.

The chain links TRBV9 to TRBJ2-1, with 7 bases that match TRBD2. The CDR3 has 17 amino acids. CDR1 SGDLS and CDR2 YYNGEE come from the germline V gene. The V and J ends lost 2 bases and 7 bases, in that order; junction bases with no gene match: 15. This chain's CDR3 is CASSVRPGEGLRNEQFF. CDR3 DNA: TGTGCCAGCAGCGTCCGCCCCGGGGAGGGGTTGCGGAATGAGCAGTTCTTC.

The chain couples TRBV6-5 to TRBJ2-7, with 7 bases matching TRBD2. J gave up 5 bases and V 6 bases, and 13 bases lay outside the gene matches. CDR1 MNHEY and CDR2 SVGAGI come from the germline V gene. This CDR3 comprises 15 residues. This chain's CDR3 is CASSPGREIQHEQYF. The CDR3 nucleotides are TGTGCCAGCAGCCCCGGGCGGGAGATCCAACACGAGCAGTACTTC.

The chain combines TRBV10-3 with TRBJ2-1; 13 nucleotides agree with TRBD2. V trimming: 6 bases; J trimming: 7 bases; junction bases outside the gene matches: 6. CDR1 is ENHRY and CDR2 is SYGVKD in the germline V gene. The CDR3 spans 15 residues. The CDR3 loop reads CAISTGTSGENEQFF. The DNA for the CDR3 is TGTGCCATCAGCACCGGGACTAGCGGGGAAAATGAGCAGTTCTTC.

The V gene is TRBV6-5, the J gene TRBJ2-7; D is perhaps TRBD2 (5 bases). The CDR3 has 14 residues. Germline V lookup: CDR1 MNHEY, CDR2 SVGAGI. Trimming took off 2 bases at V and 3 bases at J, with 11 bases between the two ends. CDR3 coding DNA: TGTGCCAGCAGTTACGAGCGGAAGGGCTACGAGCAGTACTTC. It encodes CASSYERKGYEQYF.

The V gene is TRBV5-1, the J gene TRBJ1-1; D might be TRBD1 (6 bases). CDR1 and CDR2 from the germline V gene are SGHRS and YFSETQ. V was clipped by 4 bases and J by 6 bases, with 13 bases between them. This CDR3 spans 13 amino acids. The CDR3 coding sequence is TGCGCCAGCAGCCCGGGGGAGGGGGCTGAAGCTTTCTTT. Amino acid sequence: CASSPGEGAEAFF.